This T cell receptor (beta chain) was sequenced during a study of CD8 T cells in ankylosing spondylitis. V dropped 5 bases and J dropped 0 bases, with 8 bases sitting between them. Germline values: CDR1 SEHNR, CDR2 FQNEAQ (reference sequence). CDR3 length equals 13 residues. Study observations and caveats: Disease-linked clones had a CD8+ phenotype and relatively low frequency in peripheral blood. In ankylosing spondylitis blood, a motif of roughly eight highly homologous TCR beta variants appeared characteristic. Reportedly, matched ankylosing spondylitis synovial fluid was significantly enriched for disease-linked clones.

Quantitative 5'-RACE with molecular barcodes was used to make the TCR beta libraries. MiXCR was run by TCRdb on the 5' RACE reads, yielding one entry per CDR3 protein. Of approximately 240,000 distinct CDR3 sequences in the sample, roughly a tenth were seen once. This clonotype was observed many times. The antigen is unknown. The sequence derives from a male donor with ankylosing spondylitis or in good health (not recorded which). The source material was blood, either unsorted or a sorted T cell fraction (not recorded which). V is TRBV7-9 and J is TRBJ2-7; D ambiguous. CDR3 coding DNA: TGTGCCAGCAGCAACGGCCTCTCCTACGAGCAGTACTTC. Its protein is CASSNGLSYEQYF.